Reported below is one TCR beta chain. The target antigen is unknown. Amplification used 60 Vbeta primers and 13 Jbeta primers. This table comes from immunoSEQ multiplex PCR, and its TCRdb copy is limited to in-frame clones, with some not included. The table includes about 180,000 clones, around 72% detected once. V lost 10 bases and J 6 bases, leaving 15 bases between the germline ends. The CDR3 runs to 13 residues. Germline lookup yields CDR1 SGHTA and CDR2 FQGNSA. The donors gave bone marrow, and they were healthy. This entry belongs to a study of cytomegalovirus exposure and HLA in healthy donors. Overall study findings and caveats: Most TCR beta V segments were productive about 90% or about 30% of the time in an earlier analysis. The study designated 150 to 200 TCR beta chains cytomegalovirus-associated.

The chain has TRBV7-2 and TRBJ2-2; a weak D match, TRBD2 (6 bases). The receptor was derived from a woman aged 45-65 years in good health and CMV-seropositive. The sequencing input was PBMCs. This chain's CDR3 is CATTQSGPGELFF. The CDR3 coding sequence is TGTGCCACCACCCAAAGCGGGCCCGGGGAGCTGTTTTTT.